The sequence of this TCR beta chain was determined in a study of OX40 agonist ivuxolimab in advanced cancers. On the study more broadly: Recorded diagnoses for dose-escalation patients were hepatocellular carcinoma, melanoma, renal cell or head and neck cancer. Subjects had a mean age of 60 years, with a range of roughly 23 to 80; around 84% were male. Broader study findings: Compared with others, partial responders at 0.1-3.0 mg/kg displayed clonal expansion among the lowest.

Trimming cost V 0 bases and J 6 bases, with 6 bases left between them. The CDR3 covers 13 residues. Germline V CDR1 and CDR2: SGHRS, YFSETQ. A note on this clone: Its antigen is unidentified.

The table came from immunoSEQ multiplex PCR; TCRdb's copy has only in-frame clones and leaves some out. The profile covers tens of thousands of clones, with 75% to 90% appearing a single time and roughly 0.56% taken by the ten largest. The chain recombines TRBV5-1 with TRBJ2-2; D may be TRBD1 (5 bases). The clonotype originates from an adult with an advanced solid tumor such as melanoma, head and neck, liver or kidney cancer. This material consisted of CD4+ or CD8+ T cells sorted from blood, taken in a trial of the OX40 agonist ivuxolimab. The CDR3 coding sequence is TGCGCCAGCAGCTTGGGACAGTCCGGGGAGCTGTTTTTT. This sequence encodes CASSLGQSGELFF.